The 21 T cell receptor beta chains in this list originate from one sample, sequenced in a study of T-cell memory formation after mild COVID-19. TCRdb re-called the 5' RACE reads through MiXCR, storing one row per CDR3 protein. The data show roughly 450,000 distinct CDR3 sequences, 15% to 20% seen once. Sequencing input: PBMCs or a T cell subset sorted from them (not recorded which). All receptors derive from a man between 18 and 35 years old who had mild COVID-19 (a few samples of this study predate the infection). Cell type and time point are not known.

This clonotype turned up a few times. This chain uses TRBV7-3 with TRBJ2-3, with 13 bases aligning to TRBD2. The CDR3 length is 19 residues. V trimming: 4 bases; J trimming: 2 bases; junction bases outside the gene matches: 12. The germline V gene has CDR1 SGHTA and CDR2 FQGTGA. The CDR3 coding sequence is TGTGCCAGCAGCTCTCGGACTAGCGGGAGCTCCTTTCTCACAGATACGCAGTATTTT. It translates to CASSSRTSGSSFLTDTQYF.

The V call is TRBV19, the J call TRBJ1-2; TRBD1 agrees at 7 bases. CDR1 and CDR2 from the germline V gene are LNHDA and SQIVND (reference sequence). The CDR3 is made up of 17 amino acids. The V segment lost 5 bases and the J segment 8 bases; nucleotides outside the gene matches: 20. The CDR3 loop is CASSGVVGGASSRGYTF. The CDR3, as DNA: TGTGCCAGTAGTGGGGTAGTAGGGGGCGCCTCCTCTCGCGGCTACACCTTC.

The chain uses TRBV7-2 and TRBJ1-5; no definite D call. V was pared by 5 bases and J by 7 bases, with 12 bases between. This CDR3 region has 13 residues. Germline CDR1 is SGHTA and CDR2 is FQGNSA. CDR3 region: CASSPHLSQPQHF. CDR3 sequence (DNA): TGTGCCAGCAGCCCCCACCTCAGCCAGCCCCAGCATTTT.

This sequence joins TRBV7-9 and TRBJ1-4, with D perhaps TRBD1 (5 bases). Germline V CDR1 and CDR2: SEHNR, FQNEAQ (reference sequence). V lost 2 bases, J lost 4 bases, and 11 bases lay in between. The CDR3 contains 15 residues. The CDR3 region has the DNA TGTGCCAGCAGCTTAAGGGGAACCGGTAATGAAAAACTGTTTTTT. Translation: CASSLRGTGNEKLFF.

The CDR3 loop is CATSRKQGSYEQYF. In DNA, the CDR3 is TGTGCCACCAGCAGAAAACAGGGTTCCTACGAGCAGTACTTC. The chain employs TRBV15 and TRBJ2-7; D is possibly TRBD1 (6 bases). The CDR3 is made up of 14 amino acids. Germline V lookup: CDR1 LNHNV, CDR2 YYDKDF (reference sequence). The germline V and J ends were trimmed by 2 bases and 1 base, with 9 bases remaining between them.

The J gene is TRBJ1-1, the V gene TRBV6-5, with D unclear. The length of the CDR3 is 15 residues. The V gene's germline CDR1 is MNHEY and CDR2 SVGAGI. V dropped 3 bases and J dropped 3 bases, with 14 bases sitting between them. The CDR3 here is CASSYYFKGDTEAFF. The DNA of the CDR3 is TGTGCCAGCAGTTATTATTTTAAGGGCGACACTGAAGCTTTCTTT.

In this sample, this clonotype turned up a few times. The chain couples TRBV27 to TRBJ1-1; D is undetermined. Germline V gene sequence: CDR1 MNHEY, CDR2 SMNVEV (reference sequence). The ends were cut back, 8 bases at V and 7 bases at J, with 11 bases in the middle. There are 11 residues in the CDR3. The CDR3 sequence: CASGHSVEAFF. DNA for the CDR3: TGTGCCAGCGGCCACAGCGTTGAAGCTTTCTTT.

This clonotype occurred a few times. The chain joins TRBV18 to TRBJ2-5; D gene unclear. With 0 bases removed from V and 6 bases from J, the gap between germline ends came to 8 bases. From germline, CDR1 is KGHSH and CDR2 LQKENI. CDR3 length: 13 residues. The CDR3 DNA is TGTGCCAGCTCACCACCAGCTGTGAAGACCCAGTACTTC. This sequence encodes CASSPPAVKTQYF.

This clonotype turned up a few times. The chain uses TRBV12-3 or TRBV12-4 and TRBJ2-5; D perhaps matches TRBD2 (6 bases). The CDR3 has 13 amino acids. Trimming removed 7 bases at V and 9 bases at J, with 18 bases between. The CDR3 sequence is CASTMEGLNPQYF. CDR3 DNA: TGTGCCAGCACCATGGAGGGTCTGAATCCCCAGTACTTC.

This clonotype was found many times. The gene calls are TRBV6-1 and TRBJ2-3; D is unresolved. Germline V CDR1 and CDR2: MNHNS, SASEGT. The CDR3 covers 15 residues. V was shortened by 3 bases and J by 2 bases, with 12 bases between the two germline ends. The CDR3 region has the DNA TGTGCCAGCAGTGACGGGCAGGCCCACACAGATACGCAGTATTTT. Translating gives CASSDGQAHTDTQYF.

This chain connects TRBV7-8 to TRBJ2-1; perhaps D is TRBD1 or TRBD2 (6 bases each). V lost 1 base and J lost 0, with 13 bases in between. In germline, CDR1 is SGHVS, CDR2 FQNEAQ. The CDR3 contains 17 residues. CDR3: CASSLGGPGASYNEQFF. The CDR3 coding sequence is TGTGCCAGCAGCTTAGGTGGACCGGGGGCCTCCTACAATGAGCAGTTCTTC.

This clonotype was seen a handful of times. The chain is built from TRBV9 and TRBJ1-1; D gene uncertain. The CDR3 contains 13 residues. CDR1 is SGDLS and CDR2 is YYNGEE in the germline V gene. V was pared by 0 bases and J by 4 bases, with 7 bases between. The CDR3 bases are TGTGCCAGCAGCGTAGGAGGGTCCACTGAAGCTTTCTTT. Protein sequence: CASSVGGSTEAFF.

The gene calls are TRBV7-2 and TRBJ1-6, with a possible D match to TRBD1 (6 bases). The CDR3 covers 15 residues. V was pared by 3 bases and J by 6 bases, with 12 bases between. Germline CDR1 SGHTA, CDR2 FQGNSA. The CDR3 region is CASSFGGGINSPLHF. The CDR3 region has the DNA TGTGCCAGCAGCTTCGGAGGGGGGATTAATTCACCCCTCCACTTT.

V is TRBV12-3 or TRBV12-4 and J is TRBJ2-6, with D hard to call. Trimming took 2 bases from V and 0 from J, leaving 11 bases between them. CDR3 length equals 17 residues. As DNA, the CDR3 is TGTGCCAGCAGTTTATTAGAGCCGAGCTCTGGGGCCAACGTCCTGACTTTC. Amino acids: CASSLLEPSSGANVLTF.

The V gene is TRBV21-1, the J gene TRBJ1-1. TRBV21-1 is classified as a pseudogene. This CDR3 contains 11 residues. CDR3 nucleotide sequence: TGTGCCAGCAGCAAAGTCAGTGAAGCTTTCTTT. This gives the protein CASSKVSEAFF.

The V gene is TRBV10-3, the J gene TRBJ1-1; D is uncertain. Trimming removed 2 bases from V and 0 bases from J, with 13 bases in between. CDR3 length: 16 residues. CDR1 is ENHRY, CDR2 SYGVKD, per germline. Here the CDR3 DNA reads TGTGCCATCAGTGAGCGGGGTCAGAGGATGAACACTGAAGCTTTCTTT. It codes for CAISERGQRMNTEAFF.

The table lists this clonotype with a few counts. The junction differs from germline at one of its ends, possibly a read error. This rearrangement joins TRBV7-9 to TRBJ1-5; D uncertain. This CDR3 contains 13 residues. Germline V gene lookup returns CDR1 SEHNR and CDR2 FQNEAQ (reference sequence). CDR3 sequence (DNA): TGTGCCAGCGGCTTGATGGGGTATCAGCCCCAGCATTTT. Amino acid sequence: CASGLMGYQPQHF.

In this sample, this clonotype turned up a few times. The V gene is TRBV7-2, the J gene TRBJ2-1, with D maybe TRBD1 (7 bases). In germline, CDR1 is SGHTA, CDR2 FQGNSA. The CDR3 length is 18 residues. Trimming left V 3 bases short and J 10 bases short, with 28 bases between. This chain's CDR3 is CASSFRRDPGGLPWEQFF. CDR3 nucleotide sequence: TGTGCCAGCAGCTTTAGACGGGACCCAGGGGGGCTCCCATGGGAGCAGTTCTTC. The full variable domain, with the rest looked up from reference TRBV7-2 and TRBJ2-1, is GAGVSQSPSNKVTEKGKDVELRCDPISGHTALYWYRQSLGQGLEFLIYFQGNSAPDKSGLPSDRFSAERTGGSVSTLTIQRTQQEDSAVYLCASSFRRDPGGLPWEQFFGPGTRLTVL.

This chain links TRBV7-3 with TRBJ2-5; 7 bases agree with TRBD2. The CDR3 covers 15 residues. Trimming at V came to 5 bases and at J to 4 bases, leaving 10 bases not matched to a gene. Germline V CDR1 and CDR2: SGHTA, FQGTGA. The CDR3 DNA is TGTGCCAGCAGCACGGGACGGGGGGTGGGAGAGACCCAGTACTTC. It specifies CASSTGRGVGETQYF.

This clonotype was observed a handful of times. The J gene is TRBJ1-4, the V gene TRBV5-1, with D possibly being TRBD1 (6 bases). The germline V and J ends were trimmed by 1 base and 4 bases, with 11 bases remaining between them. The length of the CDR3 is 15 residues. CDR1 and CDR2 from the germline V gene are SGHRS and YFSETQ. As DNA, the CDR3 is TGCGCCAGCAGCTTGTTGGGACAACTTAATGAAAAACTGTTTTTT. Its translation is CASSLLGQLNEKLFF.

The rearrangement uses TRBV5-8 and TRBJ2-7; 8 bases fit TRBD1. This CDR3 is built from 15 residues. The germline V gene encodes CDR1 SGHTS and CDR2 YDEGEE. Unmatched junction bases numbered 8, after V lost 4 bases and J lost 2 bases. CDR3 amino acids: CASSVYRGDTYEQYV. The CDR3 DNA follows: TGTGCCAGCAGCGTGTACAGGGGGGATACCTACGAGCAGTACGTC.